The T cell receptor beta chain described here comes from a study of T cells expressing NK-cell markers. Each CDR3 protein gets one entry in TCRdb, which reprocessed the 5' RACE reads and gives no DNA. The sample data list 400,000 or so distinct CDR3 sequences. The source material was blood T cells: a sorted CD56 or NKG2C T cell subset, CD4+ or CD8+ T cells, or bulk PBMC T cells (not recorded which). The clonotype comes from a woman aged 45 to 65 in good health.

CDR3 protein: CASTIRWGRENQETQYF. The chain recombines TRBV28 with TRBJ2-5; TCRdb designates TRBD2, a call that cannot be tested without DNA. This CDR3 spans 17 amino acids. Germline values: CDR1 MDHEN, CDR2 SYDVKM.